This TCR beta chain stems from a study of blood T cell repertoires in COVID-19. Turning to the study itself: Sample material is recorded as cDNA or gDNA derived from T cells, B-cell-depleted T cells, or PBMCs.

The count of this clone is one. Germline lookup yields CDR1 SGHNT and CDR2 YYREEE (reference sequence). The CDR3 extends over 14 amino acids. The V end was cut by 0 bases, the J end by 11 bases, with 17 bases between. As processed by the authors: From reference gene primer amplification, estimates of nucleated cell counts were derived. TCRdb's table, derived via immunoSEQ multiplex PCR, lists solely in-frame clones and lacks some. D and trimming come from the DNA, and the V and J calls and clone size come from that table. The sample has 15,000 to 20,000 clones, approximately 90% seen once. This chain connects TRBV5-4 to TRBJ2-5, with D hard to call. The clonotype was recovered from a human donor with active COVID-19. The donor label of this sample is uncertain. Material for sequencing was peripheral blood. The CDR3 nucleotides read TGTGCCAGCAGCTTGGATGGAACTACCTTTATACAGTACTTC. Protein product: CASSLDGTTFIQYF.